The 14 T cell receptor beta chains given below trace back to one sample, sequenced in a study of blood T cells in healthy people across ages. A J-beta primer mix and a sample-barcoded 5' primer were used in a second PCR of about 7 to 12 cycles. One entry per CDR3 protein, called by TCRdb with MiXCR from the 5' RACE reads. The table records 1.6 million or so distinct CDR3 sequences, around 35% of them present only once. Material: blood. The receptors were sampled from a woman aged 25 to 39 in good health.

This clonotype showed up just a few times. This chain connects TRBV12-3 or TRBV12-4 to TRBJ1-5, with D possibly matching TRBD1 (6 bases). The ends were cut back, 5 bases at V and 4 bases at J, with 12 bases in the middle. The CDR3 is made up of 14 amino acids. The CDR3 DNA reads as TGTGCCAGCAGTCCCGCGACAGGAAATCAGCCCCAGCATTTT. Translated, it gives CASSPATGNQPQHF.

V gene TRBV9 combines with J gene TRBJ2-7; 15 bases align to TRBD2. Germline-derived CDR1 and CDR2 are SGDLS and YYNGEE. CDR3 length: 22 residues. The V gene end was trimmed by 0 bases and the J gene end by 1 base; junction bases not matched to a gene: 17. The CDR3 protein is CASSVAGQEGTSGRWGSYEQYF. CDR3 bases: TGTGCCAGCAGCGTAGCAGGACAGGAGGGGACTAGCGGGAGGTGGGGATCCTACGAGCAGTACTTC.

V and J are TRBV13 and TRBJ2-3, with 9 bases aligning to TRBD1. CDR1 and CDR2 (germline): PRHDT, FYEKMQ (reference sequence). V lost 2 bases, J lost 4 bases, and 10 bases stayed unmatched. This CDR3 contains 17 residues. The CDR3, as DNA: TGTGCCAGCAGCTTAACCGGGACAGGGTTAGTTGCAGATACGCAGTATTTT. This translates into CASSLTGTGLVADTQYF.

The chain employs TRBV6-2 or TRBV6-3 and TRBJ2-5, with D possibly matching TRBD2 (6 bases). There are 15 residues in the CDR3. Per germline, CDR1 MNHEY and CDR2 SVGEGT. V lost 8 bases to trimming and J lost 5 bases, with 21 bases between them. CDR3 sequence (DNA): TGTGCCAGCTCCCCTCCTTTGGGTGCGGGGGAGACCCAGTACTTC. Translated, it gives CASSPPLGAGETQYF.

V gene TRBV10-2 combines with J gene TRBJ2-7; D call uncertain. Germline V CDR1 and CDR2: WSHSY, SAAADI. The CDR3 is made up of 16 amino acids. The germline V and J ends were trimmed by 2 bases and 0 bases, with 14 bases remaining between them. CDR3 amino acids: CASSERLGFGSYEQYF. The CDR3 DNA is TGCGCCAGCAGTGAGAGGCTCGGATTTGGCTCCTACGAGCAGTACTTC.

V is TRBV4-2 and J is TRBJ1-5; 12 positions agree with TRBD1. This CDR3 region has 16 residues. The trim removed 3 bases at V and 5 bases at J, leaving 5 bases unmatched. The germline gives CDR1 LGHNA, CDR2 YNFKEQ. This CDR3 is CASSHRDRGLDQPQHF. CDR3 DNA sequence: TGTGCCAGCAGCCACCGGGACAGGGGGCTGGATCAGCCCCAGCATTTT.

The chain links TRBV7-6 to TRBJ1-2; 7 nucleotides align to TRBD1. This CDR3 contains 16 residues. The V and J ends lost 5 bases and 0 bases, in that order; junction bases with no gene match: 9. CDR1 is SGHVS and CDR2 is FNYEAQ in the germline V gene. Here the CDR3 reads CASSPTTGIANYGYTF. CDR3 nucleotide sequence: TGTGCCAGCAGCCCAACGACAGGGATCGCTAACTATGGCTACACCTTC.

The sample holds a few counts of this clonotype. V is TRBV4-2 and J is TRBJ1-2; D is undetermined. The CDR3 totals 15 residues. CDR1 LGHNA and CDR2 YNFKEQ come from the germline V gene. Trimming removed 0 bases from V and 5 bases from J, with 13 bases in between. The CDR3 reads CASSQDDTAGYGYTF. The CDR3 DNA reads TGTGCCAGCAGCCAAGACGACACCGCGGGATATGGCTACACCTTC.

This clonotype has only a few counts. The chain joins TRBV15 to TRBJ2-5; D uncertain. The V end was cut by 0 bases, the J end by 4 bases, with 12 bases between. The CDR3 contains 15 residues. CDR1 and CDR2 (germline): LNHNV, YYDKDF (reference sequence). The chain's CDR3 is CATSRDRRWGETQYF. In nucleotides, the CDR3 is TGTGCCACCAGCAGAGATCGACGATGGGGAGAGACCCAGTACTTC.

This clonotype was picked up a small number of times. This chain connects TRBV20-1 to TRBJ1-2, with 7 nucleotides matching TRBD1. The J segment lost 3 bases and the V segment lost 1 base, leaving 2 bases of the junction unmatched. Per germline, CDR1 DFQATT and CDR2 SNEGSKA (reference sequence). There are 13 residues in the CDR3. The CDR3 loop is CSARATGDYGYTF. The CDR3 DNA is TGCAGTGCTAGAGCAACAGGGGACTATGGCTACACCTTC.

As to this clonotype: One junction end does not reproduce the germline sequence, and a read error may be involved. The chain has TRBV12-3 or TRBV12-4 and TRBJ2-4; D perhaps matches TRBD1 (7 bases). CDR3 length equals 13 residues. CDR3 in amino acids: CARRSSGGYIQYF. For the CDR3, the DNA is TGTGCCCGCAGATCCTCAGGGGGGTACATTCAGTACTTC.

The chain couples TRBV7-7 to TRBJ2-1; D assignment may be TRBD1 or TRBD2 (5 bases each). V was trimmed by 4 bases and J by 9 bases, leaving 16 bases between them. Germline V lookup: CDR1 SSHAT, CDR2 FNYEAQ (reference sequence). This CDR3 is built from 14 residues. CDR3 nucleotide sequence: TGTGCCAGCAGCTCTGCCGGGGCTCGGAGTGAGCAGTTCTTC. This translates into CASSSAGARSEQFF.

The chain employs TRBV25-1 and TRBJ1-3; TRBD1 is a possible D gene (5 bases). Trimming removed 6 bases at V and 0 bases at J, with 12 bases between. Germline V gene data show CDR1 as MGHDK and CDR2 as SYGVNS. There are 15 residues in the CDR3. The CDR3 DNA sequence: TGTGCCAGCAGGCCGGGACGGACCTCTGGAAACACCATATATTTT. Translated: CASRPGRTSGNTIYF.

The J gene is TRBJ2-7, the V gene TRBV19; no reliable D call. The germline gives CDR1 LNHDA, CDR2 SQIVND (reference sequence). The length of the CDR3 is 12 residues. Trimming cost V 8 bases and J 3 bases, with 11 bases left between them. In nucleotides, the CDR3 is TGTGCCAGTGGTAGCCCAGGCTACGAGCAGTACTTC. It encodes CASGSPGYEQYF.